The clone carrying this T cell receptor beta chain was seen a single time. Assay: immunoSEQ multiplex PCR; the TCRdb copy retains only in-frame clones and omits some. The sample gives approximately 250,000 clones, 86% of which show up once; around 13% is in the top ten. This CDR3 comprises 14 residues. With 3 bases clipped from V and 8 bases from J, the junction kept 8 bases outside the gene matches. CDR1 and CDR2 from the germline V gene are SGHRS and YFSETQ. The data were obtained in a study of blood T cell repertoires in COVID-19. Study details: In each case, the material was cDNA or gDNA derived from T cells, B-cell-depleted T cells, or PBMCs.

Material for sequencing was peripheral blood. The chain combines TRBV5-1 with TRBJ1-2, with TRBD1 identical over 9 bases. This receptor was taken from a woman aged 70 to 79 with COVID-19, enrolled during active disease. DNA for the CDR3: TGCGCCAGCAGCTCACTGGACAGGGGAGGCGGCTACACCTTC. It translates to CASSSLDRGGGYTF. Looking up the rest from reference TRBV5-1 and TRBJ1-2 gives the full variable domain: KAGVTQTPRYLIKTRGQQVTLSCSPISGHRSVSWYQQTPGQGLQFLFEYFSETQRNKGNFPGRFSGRQFSNSRSEMNVSTLELGDSALYLCASSSLDRGGGYTFGSGTRLTVV.